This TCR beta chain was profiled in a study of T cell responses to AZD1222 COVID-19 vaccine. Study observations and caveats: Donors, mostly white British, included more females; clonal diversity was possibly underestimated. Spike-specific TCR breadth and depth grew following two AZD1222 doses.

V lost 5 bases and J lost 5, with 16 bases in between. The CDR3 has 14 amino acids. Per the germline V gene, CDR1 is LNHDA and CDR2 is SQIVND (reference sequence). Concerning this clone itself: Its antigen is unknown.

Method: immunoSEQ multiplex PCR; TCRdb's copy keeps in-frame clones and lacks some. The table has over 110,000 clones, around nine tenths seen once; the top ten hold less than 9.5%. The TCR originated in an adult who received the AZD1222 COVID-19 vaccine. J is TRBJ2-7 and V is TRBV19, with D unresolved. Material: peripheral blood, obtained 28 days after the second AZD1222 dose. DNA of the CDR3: TGTGCCAGTAGTCCCCGGAGCGAGGTCCACGAGCAGTACTTC. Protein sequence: CASSPRSEVHEQYF. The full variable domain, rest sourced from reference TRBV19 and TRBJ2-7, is DGGITQSPKYLFRKEGQNVTLSCEQNLNHDAMYWYRQDPGQGLRLIYYSQIVNDFQKGDIAEGYSVSREKKESFPLTVTSAQKNPTAFYLCASSPRSEVHEQYFGPGTRLTVT.